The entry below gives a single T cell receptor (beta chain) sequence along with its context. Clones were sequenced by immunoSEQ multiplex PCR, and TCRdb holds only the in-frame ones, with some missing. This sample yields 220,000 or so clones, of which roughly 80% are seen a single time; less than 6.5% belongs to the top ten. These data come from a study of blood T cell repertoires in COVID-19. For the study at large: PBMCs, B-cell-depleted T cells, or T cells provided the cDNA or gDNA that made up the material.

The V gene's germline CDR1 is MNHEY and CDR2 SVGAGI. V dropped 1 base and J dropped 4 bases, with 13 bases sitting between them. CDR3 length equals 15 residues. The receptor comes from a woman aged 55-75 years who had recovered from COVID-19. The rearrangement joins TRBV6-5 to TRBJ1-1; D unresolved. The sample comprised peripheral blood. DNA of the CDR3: TGTGCCAGCAGTTACTTGGCACAGAGGGCCACTGAAGCTTTCTTT. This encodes CASSYLAQRATEAFF.